The 5 T cell receptor beta chains reported below all come from one sample, sequenced in a study of identical twins' blood T cells (dated by TCRdb to 2012 to 2014). To prepare the library, 5' RACE was applied. TCRdb names Illumina Genome Analyzer IIx as the instrument used. In-frame beta chains were kept once TCRdb had trimmed the public reads at Q25 with fastp and called clones with MiXCR. Entries that share a CDR3 protein sequence are merged under the most common genes and DNA. For this sample there are 400,000 or so distinct CDR3 sequences; about 28% appear just once. 6.1% of the sample belongs to the ten largest clones. Material for sequencing was PBMCs. These receptors were collected from a woman aged 18-49 years in good health.

This clonotype was seen a handful of times. V is TRBV29-1 and J is TRBJ2-2, with D perhaps matching TRBD1 (5 bases). The CDR3 is 14 residues long. Trimming took 4 bases from V and 1 from J, leaving 10 bases between them. Per the germline V gene, CDR1 is SQVTM and CDR2 is ANQGSEA. In nucleotides, the CDR3 is TGCAGCGTTGGGCTAGGGGTGAACACCGGGGAGCTGTTTTTT. It yields the protein CSVGLGVNTGELFF.

There are a few counts of this clonotype. The chain carries TRBV11-2 and TRBJ2-3; perhaps TRBD2 as D (6 bases). Matching the DNA end better, TRBJ2-5 makes the J call doubtful. CDR3 length: 12 amino acids. In germline, CDR1 is SGHAT, CDR2 FQNNGV. The CDR3 region has the DNA TGTGCCAGCAGCTTAACGGGGGACACCCAGTACTTC. This sequence encodes CASSLTGDTQYF.

The chain links TRBV21-1 to TRBJ1-5; the D segment call TRBD1 is taken from the table without a DNA check. TRBV21-1 is deemed a pseudogene. This CDR3 is 21 amino acids long. CDR3 DNA: TGTGCCAGCAGCAAGCCTTCGGATTGTGGGACAGGGGGCTACTGGTATCAGCCCCAGCATTTT. Its translation is CASSKPSDCGTGGYWYQPQHF.

The chain carries TRBV7-2 and TRBJ1-1; possible D gene TRBD1, 6 bases. Trimming took 2 bases from V and 4 from J, leaving 26 bases between them. Germline CDR1 is SGHTA and CDR2 is FQGNSA. This CDR3 comprises 19 residues. The CDR3 loop reads CASSLPIRGQSLRATEAFF. For the CDR3, the DNA is TGTGCCAGCAGCTTACCCATTCGTGGACAGAGCCTTCGGGCCACTGAAGCTTTCTTT.

The chain links TRBV7-2 to TRBJ2-2; 7 positions agree with TRBD1. The CDR3 length is 15 residues. Germline CDR1 SGHTA, CDR2 FQGNSA. V lost 3 bases, J lost 1 base, and 2 bases stayed unmatched. CDR3 in DNA: TGTGCCAGCAGCTTTGGGGACAGGAACACCGGGGAGCTGTTTTTT. As protein: CASSFGDRNTGELFF. Full variable domain (rest looked up from reference TRBV7-2 and TRBJ2-2): GAGVSQSPSNKVTEKGKDVELRCDPISGHTALYWYRQSLGQGLEFLIYFQGNSAPDKSGLPSDRFSAERTGGSVSTLTIQRTQQEDSAVYLCASSFGDRNTGELFFGEGSRLTVL.